A single sample gave rise to the 15 T cell receptor beta chains below, sequenced in a study of blood T cells in healthy people across ages. The use of a sample-barcoded 5' primer and a J-beta primer mix characterized a second PCR of roughly 6 to 11 cycles. MiXCR, applied by TCRdb to the 5' RACE reads, yields one record per CDR3 protein. The table lists about 780,000 distinct CDR3 sequences, around 45% of them singletons. Sample: blood. The origin of the receptors is a man older than 75 in good health.

This clonotype was observed many times. This sequence joins TRBV10-3 and TRBJ2-6; no reliable D call. From germline, CDR1 is ENHRY and CDR2 SYGVKD. The V and J ends lost 8 bases and 2 bases respectively, with 13 bases between them. The CDR3 loop spans 15 amino acids. CDR3 protein: CAISGPSAGANVLTF. The CDR3 DNA follows: TGTGCCATCTCGGGCCCCTCCGCTGGGGCCAACGTCCTGACTTTC.

This clonotype was seen more than once but under ten times. The V and J genes are TRBV5-1 and TRBJ2-1, with 10 bases fitting TRBD2. V lost 0 bases to trimming and J lost 8 bases; unmatched junction nucleotides: 17. Germline CDR1 SGHRS, CDR2 YFSETQ. The CDR3 has 19 amino acids. CDR3 sequence reads: CASSLAIGIAGGSLHEQFF. DNA for the CDR3: TGCGCCAGCAGCTTGGCCATCGGAATAGCGGGGGGTTCCTTACATGAGCAGTTCTTC. The variable domain in full, with the rest retrieved from reference TRBV5-1 and TRBJ2-1, is KAGVTQTPRYLIKTRGQQVTLSCSPISGHRSVSWYQQTPGQGLQFLFEYFSETQRNKGNFPGRFSGRQFSNSRSEMNVSTLELGDSALYLCASSLAIGIAGGSLHEQFFGPGTRLTVL.

This clonotype was found a few times. The chain combines TRBV5-1 with TRBJ2-5, with 7 bases matching TRBD1. The better agreement between TRBJ2-7 and the DNA end casts doubt on the J call. Germline CDR1 is SGHRS and CDR2 is YFSETQ. CDR3 size: 13 residues. Here the CDR3 DNA reads TGCGCCAGCAGCTCTAGGGGGCGACACGAGCAGTACTTC. Translated: CASSSRGRHEQYF.

This clonotype has only one observation. The gene calls are TRBV20-1 and TRBJ2-5; 9 bases line up with TRBD2. The DNA end favors TRBJ2-7, so the J call may be wrong. The CDR3 spans 17 residues. Germline V gene data show CDR1 as DFQATT and CDR2 as SNEGSKA (reference sequence). CDR3 sequence: CSARDPISGRLSYEQYF. CDR3 in DNA: TGCAGTGCTAGAGACCCAATCAGCGGGAGGCTCTCCTACGAGCAGTACTTC.

The rearrangement uses TRBV3-1 and TRBJ2-6, with D possibly being TRBD1 or TRBD2 (5 bases each). Germline-derived CDR1 and CDR2 are LGHDT and YNNKEL (reference sequence). CDR3 size: 17 residues. V lost 4 bases and J 0 bases, leaving 13 bases between the germline ends. The CDR3 loop reads CASSPGTPGSGANVLTF. The CDR3 DNA sequence: TGTGCCAGCAGCCCCGGGACGCCGGGCTCTGGGGCCAACGTCCTGACTTTC.

The rearrangement uses TRBV24-1 and TRBJ2-3; 14 bases match TRBD2. V was clipped by 0 bases and J by 4 bases; unmatched bases: 8. Germline V gene data show CDR1 as KGHDR and CDR2 as SFDVKD. This CDR3 has 19 residues. CDR3 bases: TGTGCCACCAGTGATTTGGGCGGGACTAGCGGGAGTACCCCAGATACGCAGTATTTT. It encodes CATSDLGGTSGSTPDTQYF.

This clonotype was seen a few times. This chain uses TRBV9 with TRBJ2-7; TRBD1 matches 8 bases. V was clipped by 4 bases and J by 6 bases; unmatched bases: 9. Germline V gives CDR1 SGDLS, CDR2 YYNGEE. The length of the CDR3 is 14 residues. The chain's CDR3 is CASSRTGIAVEQYF. CDR3 DNA sequence: TGTGCCAGCAGCCGGACAGGGATTGCGGTCGAGCAGTACTTC. Filled out from reference TRBV9 and TRBJ2-7, the complete variable domain reads DSGVTQTPKHLITATGQRVTLRCSPRSGDLSVYWYQQSLDQGLQFLIQYYNGEERAKGNILERFSAQQFPDLHSELNLSSLELGDSALYFCASSRTGIAVEQYFGPGTRLTVT.

This clonotype was counted only a few times. This chain joins TRBV7-9 and TRBJ2-7; 9 bases align to TRBD1. Trimming cost V 5 bases and J 1 base; bases outside gene matches: 9. Germline lookup yields CDR1 SEHNR and CDR2 FQNEAQ (reference sequence). The CDR3 spans 16 residues. In DNA form, the CDR3 reads TGTGCCAGCAGCATAATTCCGGGACAGGGATCCTACGAGCAGTACTTC. It yields the protein CASSIIPGQGSYEQYF.

The rearrangement joins TRBV28 to TRBJ2-1; perhaps D is TRBD1 or TRBD2 (5 bases each). Germline V gives CDR1 MDHEN, CDR2 SYDVKM. Trimming removed 5 bases from V and 4 bases from J, with 15 bases in between. The CDR3 runs to 15 residues. The CDR3 DNA reads TGTGCCAGCAGTGGGACGGCGAAAAATTACAATGAGCAGTTCTTC. Protein product: CASSGTAKNYNEQFF.

This clonotype has just a few counts. This rearrangement joins TRBV28 to TRBJ1-6; perhaps TRBD1 as D (5 bases). The germline V gene encodes CDR1 MDHEN and CDR2 SYDVKM. The germline V and J ends were trimmed by 5 bases and 5 bases, with 13 bases remaining between them. The CDR3 totals 15 residues. CDR3 protein: CASSPPRGDNSPLHF. CDR3 nucleotides: TGTGCCAGCAGTCCCCCCCGGGGGGATAATTCACCCCTCCACTTT.

The table lists this clonotype with a few counts. This rearrangement joins TRBV29-1 to TRBJ2-7, with D perhaps TRBD1 or TRBD2 (5 bases each). The CDR3 is made up of 14 amino acids. CDR1 is SQVTM and CDR2 is ANQGSEA in the germline V gene. V was pared by 7 bases and J by 2 bases, with 18 bases between. DNA for the CDR3: TGCAGCGCGAGTATGGGGACGGAAACCTACGAGCAGTACTTC. It yields the protein CSASMGTETYEQYF.

This clonotype was observed a handful of times. One base away lies a much larger clone, so this may be a sequencing read error. The J gene is TRBJ2-7, the V gene TRBV20-1; D gene ambiguous. The V gene lost 3 bases and the J gene lost 6 bases, with 15 bases spanning the gap. The CDR3 is 13 residues long. Germline CDR1 and CDR2: DFQATT and SNEGSKA (reference sequence). This CDR3 is CSASGLQRCEQYF. In DNA, the CDR3 is TGCAGTGCTAGTGGTTTGCAGCGCTGCGAGCAGTACTTC.

In this sample, this clonotype turned up many times. The chain uses TRBV24-1 and TRBJ2-7, with D perhaps being TRBD1 or TRBD2 (5 bases each). The germline gives CDR1 KGHDR, CDR2 SFDVKD. V was trimmed by 4 bases and J by 8 bases, leaving 14 bases between them. The CDR3 spans 13 residues. The CDR3 loop is CATSESRTGQQYF. DNA for the CDR3: TGTGCCACCAGTGAAAGCCGAACGGGACAGCAGTACTTC.

CDR3 amino acids: CASSYRSSYNEQYF. The CDR3 DNA is TGTGCCAGCAGTTACAGGAGCTCCTACAATGAGCAGTACTTC. The chain has TRBV6-2 or TRBV6-3 and TRBJ2-1; the D is unclear. The J call may not be correct, given that the DNA end is closer to TRBJ2-7. This CDR3 is 14 amino acids long. Germline V gene data show CDR1 as MNHEY and CDR2 as SVGEGT.

The V call is TRBV15, the J call TRBJ2-1; the D is unclear. CDR1 LNHNV and CDR2 YYDKDF come from the germline V gene (reference sequence). The CDR3 length is 15 residues. The V gene lost 1 base and the J gene lost 5 bases, with 12 bases spanning the gap. The CDR3 DNA reads as TGTGCCACCAGCAGAGCGAAGGGCATTGACAATGAGCAGTTCTTC. Translated: CATSRAKGIDNEQFF.